This T cell receptor beta chain appears in the sequencing data of a study of cytomegalovirus exposure and HLA in healthy donors. Primers for the PCR totalled 60 Vbeta and 13 Jbeta. The table came from immunoSEQ multiplex PCR; TCRdb's copy has only in-frame clones and leaves some out. Its listing shows about 170,000 clones. The CDR3 covers 16 residues. CDR1 is SEHNR, CDR2 FQNEAQ, per germline (reference sequence). Trimming removed 5 bases from V and 0 bases from J; junction bases left unmatched: 7. The TCR sequence derives from a woman younger than 30 in good health and CMV-seropositive. The sequenced sample consisted of PBMCs. The V and J genes are TRBV7-9 and TRBJ1-3, with TRBD1 matching 7 bases. The CDR3 spells CASSPGTASSGNTIYF. DNA for the CDR3: TGTGCCAGCAGCCCCGGGACAGCCAGCTCTGGAAACACCATATATTTT. The full variable domain, rest sourced from reference TRBV7-9 and TRBJ1-3, is DTGVSQNPRHKITKRGQNVTFRCDPISEHNRLYWYRQTLGQGPEFLTYFQNEAQLEKSRLLSDRFSAERPKGSFSTLEIQRTEQGDSAMYLCASSPGTASSGNTIYFGEGSWLTVV.